The rows below give T cell receptor beta chains drawn from one sample of a study of blood T cell repertoires in COVID-19. Measured with immunoSEQ multiplex PCR; TCRdb has only the in-frame clones, and not every one. Altogether about 150,000 clones are present, around 90% being singletons, with the ten largest covering 4%. Sequencing was done on a sample of PBMCs or T cells enriched from blood (not recorded which). The receptor set was obtained from a woman aged 40 to 55 who had been exposed to COVID-19. Each CDR3 is given with its conserved first and last residue. The order of the fields is J gene, clone size, D gene, CDR3 length, V gene, CDR3 DNA, CDR3 protein. The D gene is left open where the match is weak. Some rows have no size entry. The others give once, few or many, or a class for an expanded clone.

TRBJ2-7 NA TRBD1 13 TRBV6-1 TGTGCCAGCAGTGAGACAGGGACCTACGAGCAGTACTTC CASSETGTYEQYF
TRBJ2-7 NA TRBD2 17 TRBV5-4 TGTGCCAGCAGCTTGATGGCGGGAGGAAGTTTGGGCCACGAGCAGTACTTC CASSLMAGGSLGHEQYF
TRBJ2-2 once TRBD1 16 TRBV5-4 TGTGCCAGCAGTCCCGGACAGGGGAAAGCCGCCGGGGAGCTGTTTTTT CASSPGQGKAAGELFF
TRBJ2-1 NA NA 14 TRBV7-2 TGTGCCAGCAGCCCAGGTCAGGGTAACAATGAGCAGTTCTTC CASSPGQGNNEQFF
TRBJ1-1 NA NA 15 TRBV27 TGTGCCAGCAGTTTAAGGCCTGGGAGAGACACTGAAGCTTTCTTT CASSLRPGRDTEAFF
TRBJ2-5 NA NA 11 TRBV10-2 TGCGCCAGCAGAATCAGTGCGACCCAGTACTTC CASRISATQYF
TRBJ1-1 NA TRBD1 14 TRBV27 TGTGCCAGCAGTTTACTGGCAGGGGGCACTGAAGCTTTCTTT CASSLLAGGTEAFF
TRBJ1-4 NA NA 18 TRBV27 TGTGCCAGCAGTTTATATTATAGGGACAATTCAGCTAATGAAAAACTGTTTTTT CASSLYYRDNSANEKLFF
TRBJ1-1 NA TRBD1 13 TRBV10-3 TGTGCCATCAGCCCGGGACAGTCCATTGAAGCTTTCTTT CAISPGQSIEAFF
TRBJ1-1 NA TRBD1 17 TRBV7-2 TGTGCCAGCAGCTTACCTACAGGGGGCTATAGGAACACTGAAGCTTTCTTT CASSLPTGGYRNTEAFF
TRBJ1-5 NA TRBD1 16 TRBV25-1 TGTGCCAGCAGTGCTTCCCCCGGGACAGGTAATCAGCCCCAGCATTTT CASSASPGTGNQPQHF
TRBJ1-2 NA NA 16 TRBV6-1 TGTGCCAGCAGTGAAGCCTGGCGGGCTAAGTCGCATGGCTACACCTTC CASSEAWRAKSHGYTF
TRBJ1-6 few NA 14 TRBV7-8 TGTGCCAGCAGCTACCAAGGGAGGAATTCACCCCTCCACTTT CASSYQGRNSPLHF
TRBJ1-6 few NA 12 TRBV12-3/TRBV12-4 TGTGCCAGCAGCTATCCTAATTCACCCCTCCACTTT CASSYPNSPLHF
TRBJ2-5 NA NA 15 TRBV5-8 TGTGCCAGCAGCTTACCCCTTGGGGCCCAAGAGACCCAGTACTTC CASSLPLGAQETQYF
TRBJ1-1 once TRBD1 13 TRBV6-5 TGTGCCAGCAGCCGGGACAGGGTAGCGGAAGCTTTCTTT CASSRDRVAEAFF
TRBJ1-6 NA TRBD1 14 TRBV3-1/TRBV3-2 TGTGCCAGCAGCCAAGGACAGGGGAATTCACCCCTCCACTTT CASSQGQGNSPLHF
TRBJ2-1 NA TRBD1 15 TRBV9 TGTGCCAGCAGCATTGGACAGGGGGCTTACAATGAGCAGTTCTTC CASSIGQGAYNEQFF
TRBJ2-7 few NA 14 TRBV6-5 TGTGCCAGCAGTTACTCGTGGGGGCTCGGGGAGCAGTACTTC CASSYSWGLGEQYF
TRBJ1-3 NA NA 13 TRBV27 TGTGCCAGCAGTTTTGGACAGGGAAACACCATATATTTT CASSFGQGNTIYF
TRBJ2-7 NA NA 14 TRBV5-1 TGCGCCAGCAGCTTGGACCAGGCTGTATACGAGCAGTACTTC CASSLDQAVYEQYF
TRBJ2-3 NA NA 15 TRBV5-4 TGTGCCAGCAGCTTTTCCAGGGGAGAGACAGATACGCAGTATTTT CASSFSRGETDTQYF
TRBJ2-1 NA TRBD2 16 TRBV7-2 TGTGCCAGCAGCTTAGTTGGTACTAGCGGGAGCAATGAGCAGTTCTTC CASSLVGTSGSNEQFF
TRBJ2-7 once NA 17 TRBV9 TGTGCCAGCAGCGTACTACCGACTAGTATCTTAGGGTACGAGCAGTACTTC CASSVLPTSILGYEQYF
TRBJ1-1 NA NA 13 TRBV11-2 TGTGCCAGCAGCCCCTCGGGGAGGGTCGAAGCTTTCTTT CASSPSGRVEAFF
TRBJ2-2 NA TRBD2 19 TRBV19 TGTGCCAGTAGTATAAGGGCTAGCGGGAGGGCCCGGAACACCGGGGAGCTGTTTTTT CASSIRASGRARNTGELFF
TRBJ1-6 NA TRBD1 17 TRBV18 TGTGCCAGCTCACCTAGGGACAGGGGTTCATATAATTCACCCCTCCACTTT CASSPRDRGSYNSPLHF
TRBJ2-7 few NA 14 TRBV6-5 TGTGCCAGCAGTTATCGGGAGGGGGCCCACGAGCAGTACTTC CASSYREGAHEQYF
TRBJ2-7 NA NA 13 TRBV7-9 TGTGCCAGCAGCCCACCAGAACCCTACGAGCAGTACTTC CASSPPEPYEQYF